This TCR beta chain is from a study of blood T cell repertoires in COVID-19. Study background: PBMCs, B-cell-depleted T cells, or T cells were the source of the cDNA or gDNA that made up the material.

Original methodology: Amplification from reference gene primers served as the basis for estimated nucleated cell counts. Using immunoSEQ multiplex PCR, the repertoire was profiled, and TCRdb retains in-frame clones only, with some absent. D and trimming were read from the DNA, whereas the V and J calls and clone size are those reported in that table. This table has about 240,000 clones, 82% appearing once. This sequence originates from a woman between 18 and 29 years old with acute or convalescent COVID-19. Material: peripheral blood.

The chain's CDR3 is CSFRPGLLTDTQYF. The CDR3 DNA reads TGCAGCTTTAGACCAGGGCTCCTCACAGATACGCAGTATTTT. The rearrangement links TRBV29-1 to TRBJ2-3; a possible D gene is TRBD1 (5 bases). Trimming pared 8 bases from V and 2 bases from J, leaving 17 bases between. The CDR3 spans 14 residues. Germline values: CDR1 SQVTM, CDR2 ANQGSEA.